This T cell receptor (beta chain) was captured in a study of lymphopenia after photon versus proton radiotherapy. Findings of the study overall: Better survival with proton therapy was suggested as possible, not demonstrated. Post-nadir diversity loss with photons came from oligoclonal expansion, particularly CD8+ Temra cells.

Profiling relied on immunoSEQ multiplex PCR, and the TCRdb table lists in-frame clones only, not all of them. The table lists about 160,000 clones, about 85% of them singletons. About this clone itself: Its antigen is not known.

Germline V gene data show CDR1 as PRHDT and CDR2 as FYEKMQ (reference sequence). CDR3 length: 16 residues. The V and J ends lost 5 bases and 5 bases, in that order; junction bases with no gene match: 8. This sequence joins TRBV13 and TRBJ2-5; 13 positions match TRBD2. The TCR originated in a man aged 45-65 years with gastric cancer. The sample here was peripheral blood, taken from a patient treated with photon-based radiotherapy. In DNA form, the CDR3 reads TGTGCCAGCAGCCTCCGACTAGCGGGAGGACTGGAGACCCAGTACTTC. Its translation: CASSLRLAGGLETQYF. Full variable domain (missing parts from reference TRBV13 and TRBJ2-5): AAGVIQSPRHLIKEKRETATLKCYPIPRHDTVYWYQQGPGQDPQFLISFYEKMQSDKGSIPDRFSAQQFSDYHSELNMSSLELGDSALYFCASSLRLAGGLETQYFGPGTRLLVL.